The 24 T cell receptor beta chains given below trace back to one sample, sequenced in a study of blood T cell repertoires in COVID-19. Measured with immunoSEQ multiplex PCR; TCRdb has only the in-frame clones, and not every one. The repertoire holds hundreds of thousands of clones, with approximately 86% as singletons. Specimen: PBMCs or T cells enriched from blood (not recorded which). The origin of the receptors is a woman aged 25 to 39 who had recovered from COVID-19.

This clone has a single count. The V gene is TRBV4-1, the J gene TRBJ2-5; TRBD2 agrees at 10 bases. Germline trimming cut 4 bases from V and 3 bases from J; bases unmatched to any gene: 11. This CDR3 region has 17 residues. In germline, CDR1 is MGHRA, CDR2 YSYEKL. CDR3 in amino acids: CASSPSASGRVKETQYF. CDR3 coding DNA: TGCGCCAGCAGCCCCAGCGCGAGCGGGAGGGTGAAAGAGACCCAGTACTTC.

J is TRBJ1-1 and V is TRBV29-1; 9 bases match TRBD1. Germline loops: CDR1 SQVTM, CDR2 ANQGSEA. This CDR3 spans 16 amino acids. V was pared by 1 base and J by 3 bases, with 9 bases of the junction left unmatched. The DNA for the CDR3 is TGCAGCGTTGAAGCCACCCCCGGGACAGGGTACACTGAAGCTTTCTTT. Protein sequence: CSVEATPGTGYTEAFF.

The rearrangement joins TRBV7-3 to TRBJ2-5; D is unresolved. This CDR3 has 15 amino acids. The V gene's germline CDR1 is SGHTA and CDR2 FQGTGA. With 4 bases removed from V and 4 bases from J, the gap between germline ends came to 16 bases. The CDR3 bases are TGTGCCAGCAGCTCGACCCCGTCGACTTTAGAGACCCAGTACTTC. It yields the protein CASSSTPSTLETQYF. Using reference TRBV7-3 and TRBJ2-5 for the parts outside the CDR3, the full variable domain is GAGVSQTPSNKVTEKGKYVELRCDPISGHTALYWYRQSLGQGPEFLIYFQGTGAADDSGLPNDRFFAVRPEGSVSTLKIQRTERGDSAVYLCASSSTPSTLETQYFGPGTRLLVL.

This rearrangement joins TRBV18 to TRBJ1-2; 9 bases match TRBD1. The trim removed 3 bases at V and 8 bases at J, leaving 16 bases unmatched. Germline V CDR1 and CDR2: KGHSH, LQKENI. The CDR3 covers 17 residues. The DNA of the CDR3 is TGTGCCAGCTCACCGGGGACAGGGCCACGTGGGGCTAGCGGCTACACCTTC. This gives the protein CASSPGTGPRGASGYTF. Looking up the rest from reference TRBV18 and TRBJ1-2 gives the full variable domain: NAGVMQNPRHLVRRRGQEARLRCSPMKGHSHVYWYRQLPEEGLKFMVYLQKENIIDESGMPKERFSAEFPKEGPSILRIQQVVRGDSAAYFCASSPGTGPRGASGYTFGSGTRLTVV.

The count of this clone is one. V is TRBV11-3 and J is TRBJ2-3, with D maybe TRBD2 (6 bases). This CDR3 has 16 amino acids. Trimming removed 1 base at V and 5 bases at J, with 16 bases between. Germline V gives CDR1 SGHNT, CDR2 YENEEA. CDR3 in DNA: TGTGCCAGCAGCTTAGTGCTAGCGAAGTCTCGAGATACGCAGTATTTT. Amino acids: CASSLVLAKSRDTQYF.

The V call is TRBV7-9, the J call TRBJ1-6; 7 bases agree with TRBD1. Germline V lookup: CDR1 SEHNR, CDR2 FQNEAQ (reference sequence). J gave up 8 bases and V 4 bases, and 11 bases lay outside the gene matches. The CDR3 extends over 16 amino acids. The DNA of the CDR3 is TGTGCCAGCAGCTGGAGAAAGACAGGGATGGATTCACCCCTCCACTTT. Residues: CASSWRKTGMDSPLHF.

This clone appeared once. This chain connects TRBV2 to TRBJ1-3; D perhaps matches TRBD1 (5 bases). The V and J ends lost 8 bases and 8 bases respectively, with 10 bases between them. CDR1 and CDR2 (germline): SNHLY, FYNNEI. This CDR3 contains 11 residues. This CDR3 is CASSGGDTIYF. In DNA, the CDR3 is TGTGCCAGCTCGGGGGGTGACACCATATATTTT.

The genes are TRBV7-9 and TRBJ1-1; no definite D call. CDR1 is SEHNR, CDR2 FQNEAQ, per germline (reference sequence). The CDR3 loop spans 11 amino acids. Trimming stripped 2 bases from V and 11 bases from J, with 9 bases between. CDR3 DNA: TGTGCCAGCAGCTTACAGGCCTGGGCTTTCTTT. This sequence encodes CASSLQAWAFF. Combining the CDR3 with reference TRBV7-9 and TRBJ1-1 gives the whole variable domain DTGVSQNPRHKITKRGQNVTFRCDPISEHNRLYWYRQTLGQGPEFLTYFQNEAQLEKSRLLSDRFSAERPKGSFSTLEIQRTEQGDSAMYLCASSLQAWAFFGQGTRLTVV.

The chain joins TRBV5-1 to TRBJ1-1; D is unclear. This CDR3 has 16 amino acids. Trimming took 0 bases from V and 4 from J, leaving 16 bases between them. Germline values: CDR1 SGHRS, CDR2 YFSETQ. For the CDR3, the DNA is TGCGCCAGCAGCTTGGCCCCCCTGGCAGGAACCACTGAAGCTTTCTTT. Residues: CASSLAPLAGTTEAFF.

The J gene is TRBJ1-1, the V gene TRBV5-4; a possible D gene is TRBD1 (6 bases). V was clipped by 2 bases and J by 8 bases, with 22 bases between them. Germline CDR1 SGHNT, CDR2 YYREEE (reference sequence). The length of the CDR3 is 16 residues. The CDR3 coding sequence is TGTGCCAGCAGCTTAGACGACAGGACGGGAAGAAAGGAAGCTTTCTTT. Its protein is CASSLDDRTGRKEAFF.

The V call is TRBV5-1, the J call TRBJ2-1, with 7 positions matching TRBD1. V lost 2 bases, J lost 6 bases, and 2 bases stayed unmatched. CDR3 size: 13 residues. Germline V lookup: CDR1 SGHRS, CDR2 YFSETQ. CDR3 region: CASSFGTVNEQFF. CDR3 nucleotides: TGCGCCAGCAGCTTCGGGACAGTCAATGAGCAGTTCTTC.

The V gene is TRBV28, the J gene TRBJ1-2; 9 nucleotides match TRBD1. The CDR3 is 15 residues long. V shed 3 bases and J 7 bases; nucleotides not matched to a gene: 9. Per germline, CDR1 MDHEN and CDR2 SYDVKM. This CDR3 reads CASSLGDRAIGGYTF. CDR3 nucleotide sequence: TGTGCCAGCAGTTTGGGGGACAGGGCTATAGGTGGCTACACCTTC.

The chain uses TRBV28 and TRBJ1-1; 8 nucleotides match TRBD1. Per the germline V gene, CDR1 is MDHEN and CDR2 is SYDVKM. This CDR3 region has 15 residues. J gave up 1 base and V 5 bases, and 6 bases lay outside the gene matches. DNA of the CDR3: TGTGCCAGCAGTATGACAGGGGCCCCGAACACTGAAGCTTTCTTT. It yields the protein CASSMTGAPNTEAFF.

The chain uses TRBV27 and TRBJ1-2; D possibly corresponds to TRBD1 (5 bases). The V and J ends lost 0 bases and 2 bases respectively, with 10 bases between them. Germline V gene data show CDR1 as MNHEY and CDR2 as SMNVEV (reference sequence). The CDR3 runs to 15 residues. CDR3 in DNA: TGTGCCAGCAGTTTATCCAGGGCAAGAAACTATGGCTACACCTTC. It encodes CASSLSRARNYGYTF.

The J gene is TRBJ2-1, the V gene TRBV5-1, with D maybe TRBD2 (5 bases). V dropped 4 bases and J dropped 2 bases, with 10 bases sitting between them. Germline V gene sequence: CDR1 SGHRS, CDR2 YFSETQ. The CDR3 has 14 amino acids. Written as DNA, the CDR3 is TGCGCCAGCAGCGAAACCGGGGCCTACAATGAGCAGTTCTTC. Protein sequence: CASSETGAYNEQFF.

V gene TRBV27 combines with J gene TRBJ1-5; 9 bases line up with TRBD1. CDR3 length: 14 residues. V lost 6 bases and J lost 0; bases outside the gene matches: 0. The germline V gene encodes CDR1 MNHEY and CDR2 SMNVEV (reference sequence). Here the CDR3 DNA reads TGTGCCAGCAGGGACAGGGGTAGCAATCAGCCCCAGCATTTT. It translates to CASRDRGSNQPQHF.

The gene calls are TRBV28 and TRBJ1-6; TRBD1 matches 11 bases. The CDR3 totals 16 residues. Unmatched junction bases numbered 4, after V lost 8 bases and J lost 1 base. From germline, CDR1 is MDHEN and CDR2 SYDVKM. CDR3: CASGGQGDSYNSPLHF. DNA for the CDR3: TGTGCCAGCGGGGGACAGGGGGATTCCTATAATTCACCCCTCCACTTT.

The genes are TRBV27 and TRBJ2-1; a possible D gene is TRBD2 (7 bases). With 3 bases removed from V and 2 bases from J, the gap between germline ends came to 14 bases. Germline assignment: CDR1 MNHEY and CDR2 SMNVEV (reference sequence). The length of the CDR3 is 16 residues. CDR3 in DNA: TGTGCCAGCAGTTTGGGGGCCGGGACTACCTACAATGAGCAGTTCTTC. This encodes CASSLGAGTTYNEQFF.

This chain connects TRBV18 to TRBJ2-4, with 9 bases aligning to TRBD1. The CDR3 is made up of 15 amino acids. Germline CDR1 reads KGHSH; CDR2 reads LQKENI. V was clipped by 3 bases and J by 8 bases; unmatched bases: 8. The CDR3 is CASSPQLTGGYIQYF. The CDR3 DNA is TGTGCCAGCTCACCGCAGTTGACAGGGGGGTACATTCAGTACTTC.

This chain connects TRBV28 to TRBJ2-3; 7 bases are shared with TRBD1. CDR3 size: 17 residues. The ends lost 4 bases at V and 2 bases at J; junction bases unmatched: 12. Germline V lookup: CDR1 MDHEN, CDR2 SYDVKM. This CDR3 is CASSSDPLGQSTDTQYF. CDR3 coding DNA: TGTGCCAGCAGTTCGGATCCCCTGGGACAGTCCACAGATACGCAGTATTTT.

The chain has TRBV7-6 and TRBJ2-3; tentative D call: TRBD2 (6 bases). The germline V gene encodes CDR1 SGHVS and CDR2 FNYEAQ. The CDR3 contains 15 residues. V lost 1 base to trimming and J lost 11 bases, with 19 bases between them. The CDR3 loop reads CASSLGAGPADEQYF. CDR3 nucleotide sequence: TGTGCCAGCAGCTTAGGAGCGGGTCCCGCCGATGAGCAGTATTTT.

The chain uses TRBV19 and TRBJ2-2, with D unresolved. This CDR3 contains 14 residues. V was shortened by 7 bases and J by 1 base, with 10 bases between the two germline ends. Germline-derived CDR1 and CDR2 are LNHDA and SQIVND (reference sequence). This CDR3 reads CASTITGNTGELFF. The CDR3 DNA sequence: TGTGCCAGTACCATCACCGGGAACACCGGGGAGCTGTTTTTT.

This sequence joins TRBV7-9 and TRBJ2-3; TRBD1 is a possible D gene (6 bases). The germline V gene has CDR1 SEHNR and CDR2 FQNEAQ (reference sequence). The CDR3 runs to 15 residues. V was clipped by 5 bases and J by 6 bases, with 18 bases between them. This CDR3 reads CASSMGQRGLDTQYF. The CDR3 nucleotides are TGTGCCAGCAGCATGGGACAAAGAGGATTGGATACGCAGTATTTT.

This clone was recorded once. CDR3 protein: CASSPEPGLGAFF. The CDR3, as DNA: TGTGCCAGCAGTCCTGAACCGGGACTCGGGGCTTTCTTT. The genes are TRBV6-4 and TRBJ1-1; possible D gene TRBD1, 5 bases. The germline V gene encodes CDR1 MRHNA and CDR2 SNTAGT. The CDR3 loop spans 13 amino acids. V gave up 5 bases and J gave up 11 bases, with 18 bases separating them.